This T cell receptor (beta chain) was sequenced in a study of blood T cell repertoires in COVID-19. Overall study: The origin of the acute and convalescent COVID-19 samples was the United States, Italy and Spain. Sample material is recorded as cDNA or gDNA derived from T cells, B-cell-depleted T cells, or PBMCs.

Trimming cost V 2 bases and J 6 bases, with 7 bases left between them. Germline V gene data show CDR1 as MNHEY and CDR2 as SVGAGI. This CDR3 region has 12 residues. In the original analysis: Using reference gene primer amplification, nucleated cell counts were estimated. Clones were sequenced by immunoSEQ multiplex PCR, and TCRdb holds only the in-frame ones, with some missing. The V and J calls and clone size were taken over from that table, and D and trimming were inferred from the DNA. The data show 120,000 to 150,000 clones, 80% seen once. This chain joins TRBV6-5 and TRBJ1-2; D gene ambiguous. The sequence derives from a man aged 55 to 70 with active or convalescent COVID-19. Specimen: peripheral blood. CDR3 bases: TGTGCCAGCAGTTACCTCGGTGATGGCTACACCTTC. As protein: CASSYLGDGYTF.